This is a list of T cell receptor beta chains from one sample in a study of blood T cell repertoires in COVID-19. The protocol was immunoSEQ multiplex PCR, while the TCRdb copy is restricted to in-frame clones and leaves out a portion. The table records around 400,000 clones, about 90% of them present only once. What was sequenced was peripheral blood. The source is a man aged 40-49 years with acute or convalescent COVID-19. Both conserved end residues are part of each CDR3. A D gene is named only where the DNA matches it firmly. Size is stated for part of the rows, as once, few or many counts, or as a class when the clone is expanded.

v_gene	d_gene	abundance	j_gene	CDR3nt	CDR3aa
TRBV5-4	.	.	TRBJ2-1	TGTGCCAGCAGCTTGGTTGAGGGTTACAATGAGCAGTTCTTC	CASSLVEGYNEQFF
TRBV9	.	.	TRBJ2-2	TGTGCCAGCAGCGCACGCGGGGCGGGGCACACCGGGGAGCTGTTTTTT	CASSARGAGHTGELFF
TRBV4-2	TRBD2	once	TRBJ2-1	TGTGCCAGCAGCCAAGAGTCTAGCGGGGCCGAGCAGTTCTTC	CASSQESSGAEQFF
TRBV28	.	.	TRBJ2-3	TGTGCCACCTGGTCGGCGGCAGATACGCAGTATTTT	CATWSAADTQYF
TRBV12-3/TRBV12-4	.	.	TRBJ2-2	TGTGCCAGCAGTTCAGGGTTGCCCGGGGAGCTGTTTTTT	CASSSGLPGELFF
TRBV19	TRBD1	.	TRBJ1-5	TGTGCCAGTAGTATTGGGACAGGGAGACAGCCCCAGCATTTT	CASSIGTGRQPQHF
TRBV4-1	.	.	TRBJ1-4	TGCGCCAGCAGCCGTCCGCGGGAAAAACTGTTTTTT	CASSRPREKLFF
TRBV5-4	.	.	TRBJ1-1	TGTGCCAGCAGCTTGGTTTCGAGGATGAACACTGAAGCTTTCTTT	CASSLVSRMNTEAFF
TRBV7-6	TRBD1	once	TRBJ2-3	TGTGCCAGCAGCTACCGGACAGGGGGGCTCACAGATACGCAGTATTTT	CASSYRTGGLTDTQYF
TRBV1	.	.	TRBJ2-1	TGCACCAGAGAGCGGCACTACAATGAGCAGTTCTTC	CTRERHYNEQFF
TRBV28	.	.	TRBJ1-1	TGTGCCAGCGGGCCCCGGCAAGCTTTCTTT	CASGPRQAFF
TRBV18	TRBD1	.	TRBJ2-7	TGTGCCAGCTCCCCAGGGACAGGCGGCGATTACGAGCAGTACTTC	CASSPGTGGDYEQYF
TRBV29-1	.	.	TRBJ1-2	TGCAGCGTTGGGGGGGGCAGCCTCGACTATGGCTACACCTTC	CSVGGGSLDYGYTF
TRBV4-1	.	.	TRBJ1-2	TGCGCCAGCAGCCAAGCACGGGGCCCAGGGGATGGCTACACCTTC	CASSQARGPGDGYTF
TRBV2	TRBD1	.	TRBJ1-3	TGTGCCGGAAGACAGGGGCACTCTGGAAACACCATATATTTT	CAGRQGHSGNTIYF
TRBV4-2	.	.	TRBJ2-7	TGTGCCAGCAGCCAAACAATAAGCTACGAGCAGTACTTC	CASSQTISYEQYF
TRBV12-3/TRBV12-4	TRBD1	.	TRBJ2-7	TGTGCCAGCGGGGACAGGGGATTCAACGAGCAGTACTTC	CASGDRGFNEQYF
TRBV7-9	TRBD1	.	TRBJ1-4	TGTGCCAGCAGCTTGGGGGTCGGACAGGAGAATGAAAAACTGTTTTTT	CASSLGVGQENEKLFF
TRBV24-1	.	.	TRBJ2-2	TGTGCCACCAGTGATCCCGTTACTCGGGAGCTGTTTTTT	CATSDPVTRELFF
TRBV18	.	.	TRBJ1-2	TGTGCCAGCTCACCTACTCAGGGGCGCTTCTATGGCTACACCTTC	CASSPTQGRFYGYTF
TRBV5-1	TRBD1	.	TRBJ1-2	TGCGCCAGCAGCTTGCATGACAGGGACAATGGCTACACCTTC	CASSLHDRDNGYTF
TRBV27	.	.	TRBJ2-7	TGTGCCAGCAGTTACCAACAGGGTTCCAACGAGCAGTACTTC	CASSYQQGSNEQYF
TRBV11-2	.	.	TRBJ2-1	TGTGCCAGCAGCTTAAATCCTGGCGGAAGCTCCTACAATGAGCAGTTCTTC	CASSLNPGGSSYNEQFF
TRBV7-3	.	.	TRBJ2-1	TGTGCCAGCAGCTTAATAGTACAGAATGAGCAGTTCTTC	CASSLIVQNEQFF
TRBV5-1	.	.	TRBJ1-1	TGCGCCAGCAGCTGGCAGGAAGGGGGTTGGGAAGCTTTCTTT	CASSWQEGGWEAFF
TRBV6-2/TRBV6-3	TRBD2	.	TRBJ2-2	TGTGCCAGCACCCCTAGCGGGAGGTCGGCCGGGGAGCTGTTTTTT	CASTPSGRSAGELFF
TRBV5-1	.	.	TRBJ2-2	TGCGCCAGCAGCCCAGGACAGTACACCGGGGAGCTGTTTTTT	CASSPGQYTGELFF
TRBV7-8	.	.	TRBJ1-4	TGTGCCAGCAGCTTAGCTCCCAGGGTCAGGATCAATAATGAAAAACTGTTTTTT	CASSLAPRVRINNEKLFF
TRBV11-2	TRBD1	once	TRBJ1-4	TGTGCCAGCAGCTTACAACCGGACAGGCGGAATGAAAAACTGTTTTTT	CASSLQPDRRNEKLFF
TRBV24-1	TRBD1	.	TRBJ2-5	TGTGCCACCAGTAAAACAGGGGAGGAGACCCAGTACTTC	CATSKTGEETQYF
TRBV9	.	.	TRBJ1-2	TGTGCCAGCAGCCTATCCGGGGGGCCCTATGGCTACACCTTC	CASSLSGGPYGYTF
TRBV2	TRBD1	.	TRBJ1-4	TGTGCCAGCAGTGATTCGAGACAGGGAAATGAAAAACTGTTTTTT	CASSDSRQGNEKLFF
TRBV19	.	.	TRBJ1-1	TGTGCCAGTAGCGTACTCTCGAACACTGAAGCTTTCTTT	CASSVLSNTEAFF
TRBV2	TRBD2	.	TRBJ2-7	TGTGCCAGCAGTTTTTCGGCCGGGACTAGCGGCAACTACGAGCAGTACTTC	CASSFSAGTSGNYEQYF
TRBV14	.	.	TRBJ2-2	TGTGCCAGCAGCCAATATAACAGGGCGAACACCGGGGAGCTGTTTTTT	CASSQYNRANTGELFF
TRBV4-2	.	.	TRBJ1-5	TGTGCCAGCAGCCCCAGGACAGGCAATCAGCCCCAGCATTTT	CASSPRTGNQPQHF
TRBV6-1	.	.	TRBJ1-1	TGTGCCAGCAGTGAACAGTACACTGAAGCTTTCTTT	CASSEQYTEAFF
TRBV19	.	.	TRBJ1-5	TGTGCCAGTAGCCCTTACGGGGGCAATCAGCCCCAGCATTTT	CASSPYGGNQPQHF
TRBV5-1	.	.	TRBJ1-1	TGCGCCAGCAGCTCACAGATCGGCAGTCTCTCACTGTTAGAAGCTTTCTTT	CASSSQIGSLSLLEAFF
TRBV29-1	TRBD2	.	TRBJ2-5	TGCAGCGTTTTCGCGGGGGGTGGGGAGACCCAGTACTTC	CSVFAGGGETQYF
TRBV19	.	.	TRBJ1-1	TGTGCCAGTAGTGGGGGCTACACTGAAGCTTTCTTT	CASSGGYTEAFF
TRBV6-5	TRBD1	.	TRBJ1-2	TGTGCCAGCAGTCTCGGGACAGGGGCTTATGGCTACACCTTC	CASSLGTGAYGYTF
TRBV5-4	TRBD2	.	TRBJ2-5	TGTGCCAGCAGCTTGGCAGCGGGAGGGCCGCGAGAGACCCAGTACTTC	CASSLAAGGPRETQYF
TRBV20-1	.	.	TRBJ2-1	TGCAGTGCTAGTAGTGTGGGAGTCTCCTACAATGAGCAGTTCTTC	CSASSVGVSYNEQFF
TRBV7-9	.	.	TRBJ1-1	TGTGCCAGCAGCCCCACCCGGGGGAGGGGCACTGAAGCTTTCTTT	CASSPTRGRGTEAFF
TRBV19	TRBD1	.	TRBJ1-1	TGTGCCAGTAGTATTTCGGACAGGGGATGGGCTGAAGCTTTCTTT	CASSISDRGWAEAFF
TRBV15	.	.	TRBJ2-6	TGTGCCACCAGCAGGACAGCAATCTCTGGGGCCAACGTCCTGACTTTC	CATSRTAISGANVLTF
TRBV12-3/TRBV12-4	TRBD2	.	TRBJ2-5	TGTGCCAGCAGTTTAGCGCAGCGGGGGTTGGAGTACTTC	CASSLAQRGLEYF
TRBV5-1	.	.	TRBJ1-5	TGCGCCAGCAGCTTGGCCGGGGGGTTGGAGCCCCAGCATTTT	CASSLAGGLEPQHF
TRBV18	TRBD1	.	TRBJ2-2	TGTGCCAGCTCACCACCCGACAGGGGTCGTTACGGAGCGTCTGTCGGGGAGCTGTTTTTT	CASSPPDRGRYGASVGELFF
TRBV7-9	.	.	TRBJ1-3	TGTGCCAGCAGCTCCGGGAAATCTGGAAACACCATATATTTT	CASSSGKSGNTIYF
TRBV1	.	.	TRBJ2-3	TGCACCAGCAGCCGACCCGACGACTCCTCGACGCAGTATTTT	CTSSRPDDSSTQYF
TRBV2	TRBD1	.	TRBJ2-3	TGTGCCAGCAGTGAGGCCCAGGGGGCTACCACAGATACGCAGTATTTT	CASSEAQGATTDTQYF
TRBV5-6	.	.	TRBJ2-7	TGTGCCAGCAGCTCTTGGCAGGGGTTCAACGAGCAGTACTTC	CASSSWQGFNEQYF